The T cell receptor beta chain described here comes from a study of CD8 T cells in Susac syndrome. With random hexamers, roughly 0.45 to 1 ug RNA was reverse transcribed. Amplification of TCR beta CDR3 spanned 54 Vbeta and 13 Jbeta via immunoSEQ multiplex PCR. TCRdb passed the immunoSEQ multiplex PCR reads through MiXCR, listing each CDR3 protein once. The table records under 200,000 distinct CDR3 sequences, 90% to 95% of them present only once. CD8+ and CD4+ T cells circulating in blood were sequenced for TCR beta. Stable or active relapsing-remitting multiple sclerosis, untreated and meeting revised McDonald criteria, defined the controls. J gave up 8 bases and V 0 bases, and 7 bases lay outside the gene matches. Germline V CDR1 and CDR2: MNHEY, SMNVEV (reference sequence). The CDR3 consists of 15 residues.

The clonotype originates from a human donor with multiple sclerosis. The chain joins TRBV27 to TRBJ2-4; TRBD2 matches at 7 bases. Sequencing was carried out using CD8+ T cells from PBMCs. Here the CDR3 reads CASSLSLRETDIQYF. CDR3 bases: TGTGCCAGCAGTTTATCGTTGCGGGAGACGGACATTCAGTACTTC.